The 15 T cell receptor beta chains in this list originate from one sample, sequenced in a study of blood T cell repertoires in COVID-19. Clones were read by immunoSEQ multiplex PCR, and TCRdb kept only the in-frame ones, dropping some. In the table there are approximately 320,000 clones, roughly nine tenths of which are singletons. The sequencing input was peripheral blood. All receptors come from a woman aged 25 to 39 with COVID-19, enrolled during active disease.

The chain carries TRBV7-6 and TRBJ1-1, with TRBD1 matching 7 bases. Trimming removed 5 bases from V and 4 bases from J; junction bases left unmatched: 7. The CDR3 length is 14 residues. Germline-derived CDR1 and CDR2 are SGHVS and FNYEAQ. CDR3: CASSPIRGFTEAFF. CDR3 nucleotides: TGTGCCAGCAGCCCAATCAGGGGGTTCACTGAAGCTTTCTTT.

The CDR3 loop is CASSLFTGINTEAFF. CDR3 coding DNA: TGTGCCAGCAGTCTTTTTACAGGGATCAACACTGAAGCTTTCTTT. The chain couples TRBV5-4 to TRBJ1-1, with D perhaps TRBD1 (6 bases). V lost 5 bases and J lost 2, with 16 bases in between. Per the germline V gene, CDR1 is SGHNT and CDR2 is YYREEE (reference sequence). The CDR3 extends over 15 amino acids.

By share of the sample, this clone is medium-sized (0.01 to 0.1%). The chain employs TRBV2 and TRBJ2-7; weak D call: TRBD2 (6 bases). Per the germline V gene, CDR1 is SNHLY and CDR2 is FYNNEI. Trimming removed 11 bases from V and 7 bases from J, with 15 bases in between. The CDR3 is 11 residues long. The CDR3 DNA is TGTGCCGGCGGGATAGGGGTGGAGCAGTACTTC. This translates into CAGGIGVEQYF.

CDR3 region: CASSPSRDRALEAFF. For the CDR3, the DNA is TGCGCCAGCAGCCCTTCCCGGGACAGGGCTCTTGAAGCTTTCTTT. The genes are TRBV5-1 and TRBJ1-1; TRBD1 aligns across 9 bases. This CDR3 has 15 residues. Germline V CDR1 and CDR2: SGHRS, YFSETQ. Trimming took 4 bases from V and 7 from J; bases not matched to a gene: 11.

In its sample, this clone was seen a few times. The V gene is TRBV6-4, the J gene TRBJ2-2; 7 bases line up with TRBD2. The CDR3 is 14 residues long. The germline V gene has CDR1 MRHNA and CDR2 SNTAGT. V trimming: 6 bases; J trimming: 7 bases; junction bases outside the gene matches: 8. DNA of the CDR3: TGTGCCAGCAGACAGACTAGCAATGGCGGGGAGCTGTTTTTT. Protein sequence: CASRQTSNGGELFF.

The V gene is TRBV4-1, the J gene TRBJ1-6, with no clear D. Germline lookup yields CDR1 MGHRA and CDR2 YSYEKL. This CDR3 is 13 amino acids long. Trimming stripped 4 bases from V and 5 bases from J, with 6 bases between. The CDR3: CASSPSDNSPLHF. Written as DNA, the CDR3 is TGCGCCAGCAGCCCCAGCGATAATTCACCCCTCCACTTT.

V is TRBV5-4 and J is TRBJ1-1; the D is unclear. V gave up 0 bases and J gave up 10 bases, with 13 bases separating them. Germline lookup yields CDR1 SGHNT and CDR2 YYREEE (reference sequence). The CDR3 length is 13 residues. The CDR3 nucleotides read TGTGCCAGCAGCTTGGACGCCGTGGGAGTAGCTTTCTTT. This translates into CASSLDAVGVAFF.

This clone was detected only once. The chain recombines TRBV6-1 with TRBJ1-1; perhaps TRBD1 as D (5 bases). CDR1 is MNHNS and CDR2 is SASEGT in the germline V gene. The CDR3 length is 14 residues. The V end lost 6 bases, the J end lost 1 base, and 12 bases lay between the germline ends. Here the CDR3 DNA reads TGTGCCAGCAGGCTCGGAGGGGAGAACACTGAAGCTTTCTTT. As protein: CASRLGGENTEAFF.

The chain carries TRBV15 and TRBJ2-7; D gene ambiguous. CDR1 and CDR2 (germline): LNHNV, YYDKDF (reference sequence). The V and J ends lost 5 bases and 3 bases respectively, with 8 bases between them. This CDR3 is built from 12 residues. CDR3 region: CATSPNGYEQYF. The CDR3 nucleotides are TGTGCCACCAGCCCTAACGGCTACGAGCAGTACTTC.

The genes are TRBV7-8 and TRBJ2-3; D unclear. This CDR3 has 15 amino acids. CDR1 is SGHVS, CDR2 FQNEAQ, per germline. V was trimmed by 1 base and J by 0 bases, leaving 8 bases between them. Here the CDR3 DNA reads TGTGCCAGCAGCTTAGTAGCTATAAGCACAGATACGCAGTATTTT. As protein: CASSLVAISTDTQYF.

The chain employs TRBV6-6 and TRBJ2-5, with D maybe TRBD1 (6 bases). The CDR3 contains 15 residues. The germline CDR1 and CDR2 sequences are MNHNY and SVGAGI (reference sequence). Trimming shortened V by 8 bases and J by 5 bases, and 21 bases separated the two germline ends. This CDR3 reads CASLRRPGVVETQYF. The CDR3 DNA sequence: TGTGCCAGCCTCCGAAGGCCAGGGGTTGTGGAGACCCAGTACTTC.

The chain carries TRBV5-1 and TRBJ2-3; TRBD2 matches 9 bases. V gave up 4 bases and J gave up 4 bases; unmatched junction bases: 7. Per germline, CDR1 SGHRS and CDR2 YFSETQ. The CDR3 spans 15 residues. The CDR3 sequence: CASSPSTSGADTQYF. The CDR3 region has the DNA TGCGCCAGCAGCCCATCGACTAGCGGCGCAGATACGCAGTATTTT.

The V gene is TRBV12-5, the J gene TRBJ2-7; D may be TRBD1 (6 bases). The ends were cut back, 6 bases at V and 0 bases at J, with 15 bases in the middle. This CDR3 region has 15 residues. The germline V gene has CDR1 LGHNT and CDR2 FRNRAP. In DNA, the CDR3 is TGTGCTAGTGGCTATACCGGGACACCCTCCTACGAGCAGTACTTC. This gives the protein CASGYTGTPSYEQYF.

The rearrangement links TRBV11-2 to TRBJ2-5; 10 bases are shared with TRBD2. Germline V gene data show CDR1 as SGHAT and CDR2 as FQNNGV. The V segment lost 0 bases and the J segment 4 bases; nucleotides outside the gene matches: 2. CDR3 length equals 15 residues. CDR3: CASSLELAGPETQYF. The DNA of the CDR3 is TGTGCCAGCAGCTTAGAACTAGCGGGGCCAGAGACCCAGTACTTC.

On this clone: Within the sample, other DNA sequences also encode this same CDR3. The V and J genes are TRBV5-1 and TRBJ2-7, with 8 bases that match TRBD1. Per the germline V gene, CDR1 is SGHRS and CDR2 is YFSETQ. CDR3 length: 14 amino acids. With 4 bases clipped from V and 2 bases from J, the junction kept 5 bases outside the gene matches. The CDR3 nucleotides read TGCGCCAGCAGCCTCGGACAGGGTCCCTACGAGCAGTACTTC. This sequence encodes CASSLGQGPYEQYF. The full variable domain, completed using reference TRBV5-1 and TRBJ2-7, is KAGVTQTPRYLIKTRGQQVTLSCSPISGHRSVSWYQQTPGQGLQFLFEYFSETQRNKGNFPGRFSGRQFSNSRSEMNVSTLELGDSALYLCASSLGQGPYEQYFGPGTRLTVT.